This T cell receptor beta chain was obtained from a study of T cell repertoires in cytomegalovirus infection. Background on the study: In public TCR beta signatures, there were indications of both CMV infection and matching HLA type.

This clonotype was observed a few times. Its antigen is unidentified. TCRdb reprocessed the reads with MiXCR, giving one entry per CDR3 protein. Among around 230,000 distinct CDR3 sequences, 38% were seen once, and the ten largest hold 59%. Looked up from germline, CDR1 is SEHNR and CDR2 is FQNEAQ (reference sequence). Between the trimmed V and J ends, which lost 7 bases and 8 bases, there was a span of 14 bases. The CDR3 is made up of 12 amino acids. Sample: CD8+ T cells from cultured PBMCs, taken from culture after CMV antigen stimulation. V gene TRBV7-9 combines with J gene TRBJ1-2, with no clear D. This receptor was obtained from a human donor in good health (CMV status not recorded). Some clones in this sample may be carry-over from other donors' samples. The CDR3 is CASTEGIMGYTF. CDR3 DNA sequence: TGTGCCAGCACTGAAGGAATAATGGGCTACACCTTC.